This entry describes one T cell receptor (beta chain). The data derive from a study of shared clonotypes between healthy human individuals. Study-level information: A couple of female and a few male donors aged 18 to 49 were enrolled.

Here immunoSEQ multiplex PCR was the method, and the copy in TCRdb shows in-frame clones only, minus some. The data show over 2 million clones, about nine tenths seen once. There are 19 residues in the CDR3. The ends lost 3 bases at V and 7 bases at J; junction bases unmatched: 21. Germline values: CDR1 SGHKS, CDR2 YYEKEE (reference sequence). This chain joins TRBV5-5 and TRBJ2-1, with TRBD1 identical over 8 bases. The sequenced material came from naive CD4+ T cells from PBMCs. The subset denotes: CD45RA+ positively selected. The receptor's source is a man aged 18 to 35 in good health. Some clones in this sample may be carry-over from other donors' samples. DNA for the CDR3: TGTGCCAGCAGCTGGTCCGGGACAGGCCGGGTACAGGGGAGAAATGAGCAGTTCTTC. Protein: CASSWSGTGRVQGRNEQFF. Full variable domain (missing parts from reference TRBV5-5 and TRBJ2-1): DAGVTQSPTHLIKTRGQQVTLRCSPISGHKSVSWYQQVLGQGPQFIFQYYEKEERGRGNFPDRFSARQFPNYSSELNVNALLLGDSALYLCASSWSGTGRVQGRNEQFFGPGTRLTVL.